These T cell receptor beta chains were read from a single sample in a study of OX40 agonist ivuxolimab in advanced cancers. TCRdb's table, derived via immunoSEQ multiplex PCR, lists solely in-frame clones and lacks some. In the table there are around 74,000 clones, about 85% of which are singletons. Sequenced material: CD4+ or CD8+ T cells sorted from blood, taken in a trial of the OX40 agonist ivuxolimab. The receptors originated from an adult with an advanced solid tumor such as melanoma, head and neck, liver or kidney cancer. The CDR3 runs from the conserved cysteine through the conserved F or W. D genes are given only for firm matches. Clone size is shown for a subset of rows, as once, few, many or a class of expanded clone.

cdr3_aa cdr3_nt v_call clone_size d_call j_call
CASSENVQGADYGYTF TGTGCCAGCAGTGAAAACGTTCAGGGGGCTGACTATGGCTACACCTTC TRBV6-1 . TRBD1 TRBJ1-2
CASSTSRGTYEQYF TGTGCCAGCAGCACGAGCAGGGGGACCTACGAGCAGTACTTC TRBV11-1 . TRBD1 TRBJ2-7
CASSLAGGTYNEQFF TGTGCCAGCAGCCTAGCGGGGGGGACCTACAATGAGCAGTTCTTC TRBV9 . TRBD2 TRBJ2-1
CASSLRGDKAEAFF TGTGCCAGCAGCCTAAGGGGGGATAAGGCTGAAGCTTTCTTT TRBV14 once . TRBJ1-1
CASSDRAQETQYF TGTGCCAGTAGTGACAGAGCCCAAGAGACCCAGTACTTC TRBV19 . . TRBJ2-5
CASSVGAGTRIREQFF TGTGCCAGCAGCGTAGGGGCCGGGACTAGAATCAGAGAGCAGTTCTTC TRBV7-9 . TRBD2 TRBJ2-1
CAIRTGSEQFF TGTGCCATCAGGACAGGTAGCGAGCAGTTCTTC TRBV10-3 . . TRBJ2-1
CASSQGGNYNSPLHF TGCGCCAGCAGCCAAGGTGGGAATTATAATTCACCCCTCCACTTT TRBV4-1 once . TRBJ1-6
CASGRASSYNSPLHF TGTGCCAGTGGAAGAGCCAGCTCCTATAATTCACCCCTCCACTTT TRBV28 . . TRBJ1-6
CASSPLGSGGVNEQFF TGCGCCAGCAGTCCCTTAGGTAGCGGGGGAGTAAATGAGCAGTTCTTC TRBV4-1 . TRBD2 TRBJ2-1
CASSLGRGWTYEQYF TGTGCCAGCAGCCTCGGAAGGGGCTGGACCTACGAGCAGTACTTC TRBV5-8 . . TRBJ2-7
CASSPQGLNTEAFF TGTGCCAGCAGCCCACAGGGGTTGAACACTGAAGCTTTCTTT TRBV9 few TRBD1 TRBJ1-1
CASSLAHSWGVYEQYF TGTGCCAGTAGTCTCGCCCACTCGTGGGGGGTCTACGAGCAGTACTTC TRBV19 . . TRBJ2-7
CASSQVGTTQYF TGTGCCAGCAGCCAAGTCGGAACGACCCAGTACTTC TRBV14 . . TRBJ2-5
CASSPLEGITDTQYF TGTGCCAGCAGCCCCTTAGAGGGGATCACAGATACGCAGTATTTT TRBV6-5 . . TRBJ2-3
CASSGTSYEQYF TGTGCCAGCAGTGGGACATCCTACGAGCAGTACTTC TRBV2 . . TRBJ2-7
CASSQAGTDRVQPQHF TGCGCCAGCAGCCAAGCCGGAACGGACAGGGTCCAGCCCCAGCATTTT TRBV4-1 . TRBD1 TRBJ1-5
CANSEGFQNTEAFF TGTGCCAACAGCGAGGGGTTCCAGAACACTGAAGCTTTCTTT TRBV11-2 . . TRBJ1-1
CASSSSGTPPGELFF TGTGCCAGCAGTTCTAGCGGAACCCCGCCCGGGGAGCTGTTTTTT TRBV7-2 . TRBD2 TRBJ2-2
CASSPQGQGSGNTIYF TGTGCCAGCAGCCCCCAGGGACAGGGCTCTGGAAACACCATATATTTT TRBV9 . TRBD1 TRBJ1-3
CASSSRQGYNEQFF TGTGCCAGCAGCTCCCGACAGGGGTACAATGAGCAGTTCTTC TRBV9 few TRBD1 TRBJ2-1
CASSSTDTQYF TGTGCCAGCAGTAGCACAGATACGCAGTATTTT TRBV4-2 . . TRBJ2-3
CASSYSGSRRDTEAFF TGTGCCAGCAGTTACTCGGGATCTCGGAGGGACACTGAAGCTTTCTTT TRBV6-5 . . TRBJ1-1
CASLGGTGDSYNEQFF TGTGCCAGCCTCGGAGGTACGGGGGATAGCTACAATGAGCAGTTCTTC TRBV6-6 . . TRBJ2-1
CASSLDRVKVYEQYF TGCGCCAGCAGCTTGGATAGGGTGAAGGTCTACGAGCAGTACTTC TRBV5-1 . . TRBJ2-7
CASSVGAGLETQYF TGTGCCAGCAGCGTAGGGGCAGGCCTAGAGACCCAGTACTTC TRBV11-2 . . TRBJ2-5
CASTPGRKTNTEAFF TGTGCCAGCACCCCGGGACGGAAAACGAACACTGAAGCTTTCTTT TRBV6-5 . . TRBJ1-1
CASSLALRGTEAFF TGTGCCAGCAGCTTAGCCCTCCGAGGGACTGAAGCTTTCTTT TRBV7-2 . . TRBJ1-1
CASSYSSTGDAFF TGTGCCAGCAGTTACTCGTCGACGGGGGACGCTTTCTTT TRBV6-6 . . TRBJ1-1
CASSYRSGGGQFF TGTGCCAGCAGTTACCGATCCGGGGGTGGGCAGTTCTTC TRBV6-5 . . TRBJ2-1
CASSEITETQYF TGTGCCAGCAGTGAAATAACTGAGACCCAGTACTTC TRBV6-5 . . TRBJ2-5
CASSPRGEKLFF TGTGCCAGCAGCCCCAGGGGGGAAAAACTGTTTTTT TRBV7-9 . TRBD1 TRBJ1-4
CASSSGQGRGGYTF TGTGCCAGCAGCTCGGGACAGGGGAGGGGTGGCTACACCTTC TRBV28 . TRBD1 TRBJ1-2
CASSPQGRMSTDTQYF TGCGCCAGCAGCCCCCAGGGGCGAATGAGCACAGATACGCAGTATTTT TRBV5-1 . . TRBJ2-3
CASSEGQGYGYTF TGTGCCAGCAGTGAGGGACAGGGTTATGGCTACACCTTC TRBV2 . TRBD1 TRBJ1-2
CASSLMGGLSEQFF TGTGCCAGCAGCTTAATGGGGGGGTTATCGGAGCAGTTCTTC TRBV7-9 once TRBD2 TRBJ2-1
CASSPYRGPGANVLTF TGTGCCAGCAGCCCCTACAGGGGCCCTGGGGCCAACGTCCTGACTTTC TRBV11-2 . TRBD1 TRBJ2-6
CASSYPRDRGSEETQYF TGTGCCAGCAGTTACCCCCGGGACAGGGGCAGTGAAGAGACCCAGTACTTC TRBV6-9 . TRBD1 TRBJ2-5
CASSHLPDRARMNTEAFF TGCGCCAGCAGTCACCTCCCGGACCGTGCCCGGATGAACACTGAAGCTTTCTTT TRBV23-1 . . TRBJ1-1
CASSRYDMSTDTQYF TGTGCCAGTAGTAGATACGACATGAGCACAGATACGCAGTATTTT TRBV19 . . TRBJ2-3